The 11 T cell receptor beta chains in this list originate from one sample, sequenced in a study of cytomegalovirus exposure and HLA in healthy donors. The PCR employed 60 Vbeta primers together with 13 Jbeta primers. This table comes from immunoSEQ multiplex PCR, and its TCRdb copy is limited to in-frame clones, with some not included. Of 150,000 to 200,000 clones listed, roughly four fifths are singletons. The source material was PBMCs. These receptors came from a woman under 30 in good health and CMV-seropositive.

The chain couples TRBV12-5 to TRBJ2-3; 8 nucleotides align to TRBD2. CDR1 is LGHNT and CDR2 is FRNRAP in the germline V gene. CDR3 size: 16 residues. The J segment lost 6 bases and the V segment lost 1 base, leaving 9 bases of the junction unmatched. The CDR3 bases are TGTGCTAGTGGTTTGGGTGTCGGGGGGGCATTCGATACGCAGTATTTT. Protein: CASGLGVGGAFDTQYF.

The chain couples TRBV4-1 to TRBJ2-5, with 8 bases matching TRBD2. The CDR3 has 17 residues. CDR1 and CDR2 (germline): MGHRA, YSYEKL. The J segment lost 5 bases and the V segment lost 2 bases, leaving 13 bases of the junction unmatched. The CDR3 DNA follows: TGCGCCAGCAGCCAAACCCGACGGGGGGGCCCGTTGGAGACCCAGTACTTC. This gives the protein CASSQTRRGGPLETQYF.

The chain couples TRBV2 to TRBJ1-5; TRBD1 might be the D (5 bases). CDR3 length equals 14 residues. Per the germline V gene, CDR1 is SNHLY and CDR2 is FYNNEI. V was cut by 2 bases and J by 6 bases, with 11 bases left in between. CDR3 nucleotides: TGTGCCAGCAGTGAATTGGAAGGGGTTCAGCCCCAGCATTTT. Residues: CASSELEGVQPQHF.

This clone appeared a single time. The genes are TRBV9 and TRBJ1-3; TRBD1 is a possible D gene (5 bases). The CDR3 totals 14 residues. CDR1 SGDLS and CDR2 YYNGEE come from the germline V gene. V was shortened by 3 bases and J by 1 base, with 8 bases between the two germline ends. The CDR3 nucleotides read TGTGCCAGCAGCGACAGGCTTTCTGGAAACACCATATATTTT. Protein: CASSDRLSGNTIYF. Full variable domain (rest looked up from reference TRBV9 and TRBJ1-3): DSGVTQTPKHLITATGQRVTLRCSPRSGDLSVYWYQQSLDQGLQFLIQYYNGEERAKGNILERFSAQQFPDLHSELNLSSLELGDSALYFCASSDRLSGNTIYFGEGSWLTVV.

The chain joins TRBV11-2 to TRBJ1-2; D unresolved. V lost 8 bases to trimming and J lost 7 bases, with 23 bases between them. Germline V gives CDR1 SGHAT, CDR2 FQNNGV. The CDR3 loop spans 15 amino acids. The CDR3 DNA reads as TGTGCCAGCGCCGGTCTAAGGCGGCTGCGGAGTGGCTACACCTTC. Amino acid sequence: CASAGLRRLRSGYTF.

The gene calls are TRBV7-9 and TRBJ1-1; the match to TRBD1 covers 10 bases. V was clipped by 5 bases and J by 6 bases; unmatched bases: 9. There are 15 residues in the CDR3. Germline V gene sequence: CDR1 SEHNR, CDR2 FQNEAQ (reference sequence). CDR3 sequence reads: CASSPNPGQGPEAFF. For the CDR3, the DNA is TGTGCCAGCAGCCCCAACCCGGGACAGGGGCCTGAAGCTTTCTTT.

This CDR3 reads CASSSDSYEQYF. The CDR3 coding sequence is TGTGCCAGCAGTTCAGACTCCTACGAGCAGTACTTC. The chain employs TRBV5-6 and TRBJ2-7; D remains unclear. The length of the CDR3 is 12 residues. The germline CDR1 and CDR2 sequences are SGHDT and YYEEEE. Trimming cost V 5 bases and J 0 bases, with 6 bases left between them.

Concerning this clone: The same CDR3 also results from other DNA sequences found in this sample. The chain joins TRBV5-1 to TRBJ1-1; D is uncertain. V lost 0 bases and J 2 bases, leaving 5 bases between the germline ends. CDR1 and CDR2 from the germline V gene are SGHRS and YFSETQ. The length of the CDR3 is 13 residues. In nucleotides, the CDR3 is TGCGCCAGCAGCTTGGCGGGAAACACTGAAGCTTTCTTT. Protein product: CASSLAGNTEAFF.

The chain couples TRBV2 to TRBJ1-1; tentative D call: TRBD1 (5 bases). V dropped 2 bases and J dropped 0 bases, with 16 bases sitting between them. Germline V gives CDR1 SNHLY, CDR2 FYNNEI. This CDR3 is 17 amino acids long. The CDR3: CASSERSGLLLNTEAFF. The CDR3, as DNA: TGTGCCAGCAGTGAACGTTCAGGGCTATTGCTGAACACTGAAGCTTTCTTT.

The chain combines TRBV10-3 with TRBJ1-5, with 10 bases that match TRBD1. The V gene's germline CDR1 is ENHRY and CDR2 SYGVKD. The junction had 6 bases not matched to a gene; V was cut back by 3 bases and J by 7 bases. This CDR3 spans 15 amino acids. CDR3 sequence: CAISDWGQGLQPQHF. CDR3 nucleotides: TGTGCCATCAGTGATTGGGGACAGGGGTTACAGCCCCAGCATTTT.

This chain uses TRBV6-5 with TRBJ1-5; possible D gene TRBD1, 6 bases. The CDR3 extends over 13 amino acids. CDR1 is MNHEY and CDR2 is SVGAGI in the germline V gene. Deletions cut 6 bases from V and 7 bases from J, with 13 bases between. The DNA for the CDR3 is TGTGCCAGCAGAGAAACAGGGAACCAGCCCCAGCATTTT. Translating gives CASRETGNQPQHF.